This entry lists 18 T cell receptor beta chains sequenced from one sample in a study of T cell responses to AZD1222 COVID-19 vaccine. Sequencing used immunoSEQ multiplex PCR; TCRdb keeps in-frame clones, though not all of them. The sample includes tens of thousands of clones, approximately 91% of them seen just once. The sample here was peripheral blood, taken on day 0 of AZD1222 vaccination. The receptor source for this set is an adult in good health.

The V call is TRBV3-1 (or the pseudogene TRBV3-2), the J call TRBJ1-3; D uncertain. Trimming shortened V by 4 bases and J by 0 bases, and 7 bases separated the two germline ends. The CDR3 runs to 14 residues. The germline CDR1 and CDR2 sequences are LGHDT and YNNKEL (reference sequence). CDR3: CASSPLDSGNTIYF. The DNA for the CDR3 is TGTGCCAGCAGCCCCCTGGACTCTGGAAACACCATATATTTT.

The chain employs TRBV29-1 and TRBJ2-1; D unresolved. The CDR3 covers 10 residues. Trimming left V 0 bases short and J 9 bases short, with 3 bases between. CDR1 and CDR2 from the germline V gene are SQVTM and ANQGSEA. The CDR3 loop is CSVEDPEQFF. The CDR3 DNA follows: TGCAGCGTTGAAGATCCTGAGCAGTTCTTC.

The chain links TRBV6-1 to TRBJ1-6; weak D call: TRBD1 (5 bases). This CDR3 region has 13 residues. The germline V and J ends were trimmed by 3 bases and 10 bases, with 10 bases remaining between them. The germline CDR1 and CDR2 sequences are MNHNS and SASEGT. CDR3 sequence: CASSDRADSPLHF. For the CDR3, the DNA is TGTGCCAGCAGTGACAGGGCGGACTCACCCCTCCACTTT.

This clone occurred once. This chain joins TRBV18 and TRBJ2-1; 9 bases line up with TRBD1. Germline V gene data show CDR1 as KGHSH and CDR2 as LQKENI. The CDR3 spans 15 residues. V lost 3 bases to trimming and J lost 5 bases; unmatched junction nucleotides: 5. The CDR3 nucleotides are TGTGCCAGCTCACCGAGACAGGGGGGGGACAATGAGCAGTTCTTC. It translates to CASSPRQGGDNEQFF.

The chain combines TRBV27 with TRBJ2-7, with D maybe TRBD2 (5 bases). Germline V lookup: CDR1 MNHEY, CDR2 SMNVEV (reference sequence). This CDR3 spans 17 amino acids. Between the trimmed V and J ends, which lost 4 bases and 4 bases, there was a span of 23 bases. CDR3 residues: CASSSPTRSSRVYEQYF. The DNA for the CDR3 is TGTGCCAGCAGTTCACCTACTAGGAGTAGTAGGGTATACGAGCAGTACTTC.

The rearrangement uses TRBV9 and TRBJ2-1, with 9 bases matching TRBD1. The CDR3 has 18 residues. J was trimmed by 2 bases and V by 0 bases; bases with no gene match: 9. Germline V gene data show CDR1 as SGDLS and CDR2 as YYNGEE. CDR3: CASSVESTGGHTYNEQFF. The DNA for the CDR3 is TGTGCCAGCAGCGTAGAATCGACAGGGGGGCACACCTACAATGAGCAGTTCTTC.

CDR3: CASSPRPQTSYNEQFF. Written as DNA, the CDR3 is TGTGCCAGCAGCCCACGCCCCCAGACTAGCTACAATGAGCAGTTCTTC. The V and J genes are TRBV21-1 and TRBJ2-1; TRBD2 was called by the table and not checked on the DNA. TRBV21-1 is deemed a pseudogene. This CDR3 has 16 amino acids.

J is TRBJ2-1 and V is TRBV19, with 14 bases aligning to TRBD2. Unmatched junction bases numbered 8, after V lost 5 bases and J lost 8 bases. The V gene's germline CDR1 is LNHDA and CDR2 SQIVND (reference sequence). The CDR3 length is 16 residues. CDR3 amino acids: CASSGRTSGRWYEQFF. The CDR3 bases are TGTGCCAGTAGTGGCAGGACTAGCGGGAGGTGGTATGAGCAGTTCTTC.

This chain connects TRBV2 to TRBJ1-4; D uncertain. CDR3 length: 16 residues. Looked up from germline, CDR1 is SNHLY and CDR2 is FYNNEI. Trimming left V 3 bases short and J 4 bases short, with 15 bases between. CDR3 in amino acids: CASSEGKRRLNEKLFF. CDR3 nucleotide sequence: TGTGCCAGCAGTGAGGGGAAAAGGAGGCTTAATGAAAAACTGTTTTTT.

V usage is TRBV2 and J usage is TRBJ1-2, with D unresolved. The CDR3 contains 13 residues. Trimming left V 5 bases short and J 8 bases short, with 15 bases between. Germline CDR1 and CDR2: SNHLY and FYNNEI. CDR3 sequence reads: CASSRARTAGYTF. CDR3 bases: TGTGCCAGCAGTCGGGCTCGAACGGCAGGCTACACCTTC. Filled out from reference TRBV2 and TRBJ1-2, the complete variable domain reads EPEVTQTPSHQVTQMGQEVILRCVPISNHLYFYWYRQILGQKVEFLVSFYNNEISEKSEIFDDQFSVERPDGSNFTLKIRSTKLEDSAMYFCASSRARTAGYTFGSGTRLTVV.

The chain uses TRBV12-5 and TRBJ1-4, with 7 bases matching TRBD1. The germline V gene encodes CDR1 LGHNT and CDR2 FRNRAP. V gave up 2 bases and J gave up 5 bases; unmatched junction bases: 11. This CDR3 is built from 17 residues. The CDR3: CASGLWSPGTENEKLFF. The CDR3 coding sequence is TGTGCTAGTGGTTTGTGGTCTCCCGGGACAGAAAATGAAAAACTGTTTTTT.

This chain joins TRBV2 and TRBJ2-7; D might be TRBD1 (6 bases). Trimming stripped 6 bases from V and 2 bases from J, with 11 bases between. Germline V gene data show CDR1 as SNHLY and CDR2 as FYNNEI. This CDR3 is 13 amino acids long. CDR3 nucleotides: TGTGCCAGCAGCCCCGGGACACCCTACGAGCAGTACTTC. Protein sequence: CASSPGTPYEQYF.

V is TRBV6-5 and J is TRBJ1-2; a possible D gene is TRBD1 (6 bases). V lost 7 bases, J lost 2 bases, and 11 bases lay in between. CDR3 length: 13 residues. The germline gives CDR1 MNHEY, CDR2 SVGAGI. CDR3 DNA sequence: TGTGCCAGCACCAGGACAGCGAACTATGGCTACACCTTC. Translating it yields CASTRTANYGYTF.

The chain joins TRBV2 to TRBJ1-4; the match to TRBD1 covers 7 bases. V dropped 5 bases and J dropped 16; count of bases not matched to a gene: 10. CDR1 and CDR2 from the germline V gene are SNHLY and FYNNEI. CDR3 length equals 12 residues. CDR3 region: CASSSTRDRRFF. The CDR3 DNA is TGTGCCAGCAGTTCCACCCGGGACAGAAGGTTTTTT.

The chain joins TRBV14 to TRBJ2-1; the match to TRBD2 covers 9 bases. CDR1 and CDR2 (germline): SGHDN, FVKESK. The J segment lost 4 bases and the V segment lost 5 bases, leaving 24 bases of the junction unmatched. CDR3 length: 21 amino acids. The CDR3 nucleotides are TGTGCCAGCAGCTCCATTCCCGGGACAGATTCGACTAGCGGTAATTACAATGAGCAGTTCTTC. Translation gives CASSSIPGTDSTSGNYNEQFF.

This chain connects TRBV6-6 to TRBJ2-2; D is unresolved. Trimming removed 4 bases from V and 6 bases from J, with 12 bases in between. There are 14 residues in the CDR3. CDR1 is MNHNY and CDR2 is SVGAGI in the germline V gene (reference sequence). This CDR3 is CASSFGVKAGELFF. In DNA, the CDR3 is TGTGCCAGCAGTTTCGGAGTTAAAGCCGGGGAGCTGTTTTTT.

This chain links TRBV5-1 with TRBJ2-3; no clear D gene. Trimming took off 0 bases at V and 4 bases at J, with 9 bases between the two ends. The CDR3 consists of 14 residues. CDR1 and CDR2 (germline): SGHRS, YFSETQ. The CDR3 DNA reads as TGCGCCAGCAGCTTGGTGGGTAGTCCAGATACGCAGTATTTT. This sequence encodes CASSLVGSPDTQYF.

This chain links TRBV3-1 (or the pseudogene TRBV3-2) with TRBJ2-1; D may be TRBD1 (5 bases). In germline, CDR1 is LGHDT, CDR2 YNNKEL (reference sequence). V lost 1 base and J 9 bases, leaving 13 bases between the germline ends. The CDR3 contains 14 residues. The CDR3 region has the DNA TGTGCCAGCAGCCAAGTCCAGGGTGATAGTGAGCAGTTCTTC. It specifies CASSQVQGDSEQFF.